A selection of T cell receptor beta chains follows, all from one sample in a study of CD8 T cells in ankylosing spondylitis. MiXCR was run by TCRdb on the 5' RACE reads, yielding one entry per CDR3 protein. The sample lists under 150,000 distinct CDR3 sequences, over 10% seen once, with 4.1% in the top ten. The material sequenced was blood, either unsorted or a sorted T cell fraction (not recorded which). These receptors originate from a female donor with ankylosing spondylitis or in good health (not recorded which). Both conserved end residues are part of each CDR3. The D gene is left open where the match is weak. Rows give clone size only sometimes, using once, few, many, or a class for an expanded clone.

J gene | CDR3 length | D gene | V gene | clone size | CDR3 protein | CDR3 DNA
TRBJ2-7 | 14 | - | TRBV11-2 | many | CASSFYGGSDEQYF | TGTGCCAGCAGCTTTTACGGAGGCTCGGACGAGCAGTACTTC
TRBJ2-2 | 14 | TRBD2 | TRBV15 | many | CATRTGGWTGELFF | TGTGCCACCAGAACGGGGGGTTGGACCGGGGAGCTGTTTTTT
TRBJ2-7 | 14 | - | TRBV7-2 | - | CASSLLHSSDEQYF | TGTGCCAGCAGCTTACTCCACAGCTCCGACGAGCAGTACTTC
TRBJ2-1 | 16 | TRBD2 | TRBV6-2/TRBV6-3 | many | CASSYSASGIIIEQFF | TGTGCCAGCAGTTACTCGGCTAGCGGAATTATTATTGAGCAGTTCTTC
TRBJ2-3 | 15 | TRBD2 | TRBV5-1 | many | CASSLAGGPIDTQYF | TGCGCCAGCAGCCTAGCGGGGGGGCCGATAGATACGCAGTATTTT
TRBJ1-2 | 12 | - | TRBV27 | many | CASSGGAYGYTF | TGTGCCAGCAGTGGGGGGGCCTATGGCTACACCTTC
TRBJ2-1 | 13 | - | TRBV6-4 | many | CASSAGQYNEQFF | TGTGCCAGCAGTGCAGGGCAGTACAATGAGCAGTTCTTC
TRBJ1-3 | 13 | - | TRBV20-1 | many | CSAPQVSGNTIYF | TGCAGTGCTCCACAGGTCTCTGGAAACACCATATATTTT
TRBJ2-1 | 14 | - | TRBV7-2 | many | CASNDRSSYNEQFF | TGTGCCAGCAATGACAGGAGCTCCTACAATGAGCAGTTCTTC
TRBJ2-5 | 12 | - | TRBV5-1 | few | CASSFHPEWQYF | TGCGCCAGCAGCTTCCACCCGGAATGGCAGTACTTC
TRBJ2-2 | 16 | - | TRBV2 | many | CASIGDFGTNTGELFF | TGTGCCAGCATAGGGGACTTCGGAACCAACACCGGGGAGCTGTTTTTT
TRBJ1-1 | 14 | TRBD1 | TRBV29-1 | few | CSVAPRDRGTEAFF | TGCAGCGTTGCCCCTCGGGACAGGGGAACTGAAGCTTTCTTT
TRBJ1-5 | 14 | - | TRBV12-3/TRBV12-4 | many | CASSWGRGNQPQHF | TGTGCCAGCAGTTGGGGGAGGGGGAACCAGCCCCAGCATTTT
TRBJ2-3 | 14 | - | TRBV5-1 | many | CASSLEVRTDTQYF | TGCGCCAGCAGCTTGGAGGTACGCACAGATACGCAGTATTTT
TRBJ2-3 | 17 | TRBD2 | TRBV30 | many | CAWSHRTSGSRTDTQYF | TGTGCCTGGAGTCACAGGACTAGCGGGAGTAGGACAGATACGCAGTATTTT
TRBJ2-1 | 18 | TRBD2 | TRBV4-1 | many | CASSRSSWTSEEGGEQFF | TGCGCCAGCAGCCGTTCATCTTGGACTAGCGAGGAGGGAGGTGAGCAGTTCTTC
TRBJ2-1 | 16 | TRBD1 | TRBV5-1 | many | CASSLYGQGLDNEQFF | TGCGCCAGCAGCTTGTATGGACAGGGTCTGGACAATGAGCAGTTCTTC
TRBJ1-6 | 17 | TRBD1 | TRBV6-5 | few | CASSPTPGGHSSSPLHF | TGTGCCAGCAGTCCTACTCCAGGGGGCCATTCTTCTTCACCCCTCCACTTT
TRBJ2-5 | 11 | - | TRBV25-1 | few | CASSEAETQYF | TGTGCCAGCAGTGAGGCGGAGACCCAGTACTTC
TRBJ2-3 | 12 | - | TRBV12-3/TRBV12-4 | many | CASSLSSDTQYF | TGTGCCAGCAGTTTAAGCAGTGATACGCAGTATTTT
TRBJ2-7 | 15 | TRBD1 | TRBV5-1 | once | CASSSGQGAFYEQYF | TGCGCCAGCAGCTCGGGACAGGGGGCCTTCTACGAGCAGTACTTC
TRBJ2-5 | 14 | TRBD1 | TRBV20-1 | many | CSARDGTGSETQYF | TGCAGTGCTAGAGATGGGACAGGGAGTGAGACCCAGTACTTC
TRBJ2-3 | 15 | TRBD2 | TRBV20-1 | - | CSAGPGTSGGVTQYF | TGCAGTGCAGGACCCGGGACTAGCGGGGGAGTTACGCAGTATTTT
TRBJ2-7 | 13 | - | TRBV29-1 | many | CSVERGGGNEQYF | TGCAGCGTTGAAAGGGGTGGCGGGAACGAGCAGTACTTC
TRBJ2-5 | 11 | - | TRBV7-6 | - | CATSLLETQYF | TGTGCCACCAGCCTTTTAGAGACCCAGTACTTC
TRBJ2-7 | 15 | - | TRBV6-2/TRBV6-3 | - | CASSYGTSFSYEQYF | TGTGCCAGCAGTTACGGGACAAGCTTCTCCTACGAGCAGTACTTC
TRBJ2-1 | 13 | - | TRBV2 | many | CASSALGGNEQFF | TGTGCCAGCAGTGCGCTAGGGGGCAATGAGCAGTTCTTC